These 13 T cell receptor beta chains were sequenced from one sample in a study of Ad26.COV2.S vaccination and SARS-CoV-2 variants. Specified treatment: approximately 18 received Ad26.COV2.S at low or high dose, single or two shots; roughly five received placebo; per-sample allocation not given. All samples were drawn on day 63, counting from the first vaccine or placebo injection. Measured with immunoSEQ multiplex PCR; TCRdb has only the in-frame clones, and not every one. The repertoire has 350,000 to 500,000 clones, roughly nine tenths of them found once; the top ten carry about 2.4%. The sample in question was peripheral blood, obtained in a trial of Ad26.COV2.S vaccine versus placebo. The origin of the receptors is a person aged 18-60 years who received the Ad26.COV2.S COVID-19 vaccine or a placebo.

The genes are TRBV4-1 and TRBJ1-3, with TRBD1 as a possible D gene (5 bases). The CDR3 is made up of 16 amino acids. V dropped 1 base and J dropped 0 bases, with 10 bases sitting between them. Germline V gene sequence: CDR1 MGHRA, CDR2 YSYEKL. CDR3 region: CASSQAPGLSGNTIYF. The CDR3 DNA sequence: TGCGCCAGCAGCCAAGCACCGGGACTCTCTGGAAACACCATATATTTT.

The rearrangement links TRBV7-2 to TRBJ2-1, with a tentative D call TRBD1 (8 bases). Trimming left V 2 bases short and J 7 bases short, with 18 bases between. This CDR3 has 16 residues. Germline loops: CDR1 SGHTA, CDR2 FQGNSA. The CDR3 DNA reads TGTGCCAGCAGCTTATTGGTCGACAGGGGAGGGAATGAGCAGTTCTTC. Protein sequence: CASSLLVDRGGNEQFF.

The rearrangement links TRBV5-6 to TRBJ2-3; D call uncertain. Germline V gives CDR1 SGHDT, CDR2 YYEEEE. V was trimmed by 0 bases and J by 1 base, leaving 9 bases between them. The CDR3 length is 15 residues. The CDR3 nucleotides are TGTGCCAGCAGCTTGGCAGGTCTACGCACAGATACGCAGTATTTT. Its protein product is CASSLAGLRTDTQYF. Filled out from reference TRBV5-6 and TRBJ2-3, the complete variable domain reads DAGVTQSPTHLIKTRGQQVTLRCSPKSGHDTVSWYQQALGQGPQFIFQYYEEEERQRGNFPDRFSGHQFPNYSSELNVNALLLGDSALYLCASSLAGLRTDTQYFGPGTRLTVL.

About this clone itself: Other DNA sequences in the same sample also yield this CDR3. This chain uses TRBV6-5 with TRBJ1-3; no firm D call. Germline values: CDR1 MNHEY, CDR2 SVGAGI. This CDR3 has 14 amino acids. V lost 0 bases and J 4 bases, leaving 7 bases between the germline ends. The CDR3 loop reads CASSYSGSGNTIYF. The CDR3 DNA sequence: TGTGCCAGCAGTTACTCTGGGTCCGGAAACACCATATATTTT.

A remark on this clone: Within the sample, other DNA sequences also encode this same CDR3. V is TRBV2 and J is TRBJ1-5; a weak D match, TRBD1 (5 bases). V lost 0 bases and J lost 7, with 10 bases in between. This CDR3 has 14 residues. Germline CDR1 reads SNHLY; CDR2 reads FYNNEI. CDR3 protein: CASSEAGGDQPQHF. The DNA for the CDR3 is TGTGCCAGCAGTGAAGCGGGAGGGGACCAGCCCCAGCATTTT. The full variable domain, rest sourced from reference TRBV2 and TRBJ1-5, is EPEVTQTPSHQVTQMGQEVILRCVPISNHLYFYWYRQILGQKVEFLVSFYNNEISEKSEIFDDQFSVERPDGSNFTLKIRSTKLEDSAMYFCASSEAGGDQPQHFGDGTRLSIL.

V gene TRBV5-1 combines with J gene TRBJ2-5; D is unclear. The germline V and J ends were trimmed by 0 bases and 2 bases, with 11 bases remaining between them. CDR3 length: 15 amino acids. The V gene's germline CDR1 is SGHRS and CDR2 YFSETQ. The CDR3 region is CASSLAGGDQETQYF. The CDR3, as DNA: TGCGCCAGCAGCTTGGCCGGCGGAGATCAAGAGACCCAGTACTTC.

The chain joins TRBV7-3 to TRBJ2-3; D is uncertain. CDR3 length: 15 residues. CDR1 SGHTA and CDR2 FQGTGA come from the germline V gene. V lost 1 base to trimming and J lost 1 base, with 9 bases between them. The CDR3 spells CASSLNSGRTDTQYF. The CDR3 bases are TGTGCCAGCAGCTTAAATTCCGGACGCACAGATACGCAGTATTTT.

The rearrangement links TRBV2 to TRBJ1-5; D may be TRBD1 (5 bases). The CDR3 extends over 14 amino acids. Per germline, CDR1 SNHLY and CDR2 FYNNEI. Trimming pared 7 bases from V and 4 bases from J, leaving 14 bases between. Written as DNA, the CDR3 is TGTGCCAGCAAAGGGGAGTCAGGGAATCAGCCCCAGCATTTT. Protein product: CASKGESGNQPQHF.

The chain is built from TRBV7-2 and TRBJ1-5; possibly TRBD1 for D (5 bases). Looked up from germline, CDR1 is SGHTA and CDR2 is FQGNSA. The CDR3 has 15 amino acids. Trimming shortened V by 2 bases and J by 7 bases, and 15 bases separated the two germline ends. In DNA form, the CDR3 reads TGTGCCAGCAGCTTACATCCCAGGGCGAGGCAGCCCCAGCATTTT. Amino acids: CASSLHPRARQPQHF.

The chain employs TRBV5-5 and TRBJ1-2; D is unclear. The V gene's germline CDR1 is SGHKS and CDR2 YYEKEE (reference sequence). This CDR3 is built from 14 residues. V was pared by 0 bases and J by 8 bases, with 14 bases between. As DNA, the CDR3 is TGTGCCAGCAGCTTGGCCGCCGGGCTCGACGGCTACACCTTC. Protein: CASSLAAGLDGYTF.

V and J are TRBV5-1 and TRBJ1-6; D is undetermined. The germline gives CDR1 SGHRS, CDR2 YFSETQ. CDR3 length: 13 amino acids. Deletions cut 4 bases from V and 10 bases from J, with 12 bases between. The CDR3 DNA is TGCGCCAGCAGCACCGACACGATCTCACCCCTCCACTTT. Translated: CASSTDTISPLHF. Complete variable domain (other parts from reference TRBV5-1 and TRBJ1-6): KAGVTQTPRYLIKTRGQQVTLSCSPISGHRSVSWYQQTPGQGLQFLFEYFSETQRNKGNFPGRFSGRQFSNSRSEMNVSTLELGDSALYLCASSTDTISPLHFGNGTRLTVT.

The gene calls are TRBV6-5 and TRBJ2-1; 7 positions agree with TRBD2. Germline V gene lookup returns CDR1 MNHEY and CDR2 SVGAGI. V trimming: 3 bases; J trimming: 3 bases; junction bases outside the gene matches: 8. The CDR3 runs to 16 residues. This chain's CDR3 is CASSYTPGLNYNEQFF. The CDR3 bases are TGTGCCAGCAGTTATACCCCGGGACTAAACTACAATGAGCAGTTCTTC.

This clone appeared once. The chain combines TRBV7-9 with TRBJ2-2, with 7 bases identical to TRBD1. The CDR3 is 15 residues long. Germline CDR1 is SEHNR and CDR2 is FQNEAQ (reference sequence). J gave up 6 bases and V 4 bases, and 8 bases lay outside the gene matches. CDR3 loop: CASSSTGVVAGELFF. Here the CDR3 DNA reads TGTGCCAGCAGCTCAACAGGGGTTGTAGCCGGGGAGCTGTTTTTT.